This T cell receptor beta chain appears in the sequencing data of a study of blood T cells in healthy people across ages. A J-beta primer mix and a sample-barcoded 5' primer were used in a second PCR of roughly 6 to 12 cycles. Every cDNA molecule bore a tag from a template-switch adaptor containing 12 random nucleotides. TCRdb itself ran the 5' RACE reads through MiXCR, one entry per CDR3 protein. The table has 850,000 to 1,300,000 distinct CDR3 sequences, under 55% seen once. Turning to this clonotype: The antigen remains unidentified. Germline is not matched at one junction end, which may reflect a read error.

Staff drew around 10 milliliters of peripheral blood from each donor. Whole-study results and caveats: Higher diversity and more naive CD4+ cells were features of long-lived donors, compared to aged donors. There was a strong correlation between TCR beta diversity and naive T cell percentage.

This CDR3 is built from 17 residues. In germline, CDR1 is SGHDN, CDR2 FVKESK. The sequence was collected from a woman aged 55-70 years in good health. Specimen: blood. The chain employs TRBV14 and TRBJ2-1; 10 nucleotides match TRBD1. CDR3 DNA: TGTGCCGGCAGCCCGATTTTAGGGGACAGGGGTAACAATGAGCAGTTCTTC. The encoded protein is CAGSPILGDRGNNEQFF.